A selection of T cell receptor beta chains follows, all from one sample in a study of PD-L1 blockade in urothelial cancer. Sequencing used immunoSEQ multiplex PCR; TCRdb keeps in-frame clones, though not all of them. The sample holds 70,000 or so clones; almost 90% are singletons and the top ten take more than 3.5%. The sample in question was PBMCs, obtained around atezolizumab (anti-PD-L1) treatment. These receptor sequences come from a man between 70 and 80 years old with urothelial cancer. Both conserved end residues are trimmed from each CDR3. D genes are given only for firm matches.

d_call,v_call,j_call,cdr3_aa
TRBD2,TRBV6-1,TRBJ2-7,ASTSTSGTYEQY
-,TRBV27,TRBJ1-1,ATRDNLNTEAF
-,TRBV9,TRBJ1-4,ASSVGGAGNEKLF
-,TRBV5-4,TRBJ1-5,ASSLGGSNQPQH
-,TRBV28,TRBJ2-7,ASSRSSGSYEQY
TRBD1,TRBV2,TRBJ1-4,ASTGQANEKLF
-,TRBV5-6,TRBJ1-2,ASSLGQPYGYT
-,TRBV18,TRBJ2-7,ASSPGTTHEQY
-,TRBV25-1,TRBJ1-1,ASSEGRTEAF
TRBD2,TRBV11-2,TRBJ2-2,ASSFRSWTSGTGELF
TRBD1,TRBV18,TRBJ2-6,ASSPQQGAPGANVLT
TRBD2,TRBV14,TRBJ2-1,ASSQVGAGGMVLRGDEQF
-,TRBV28,TRBJ1-2,ASSPGTSDYGYT
-,TRBV5-5,TRBJ1-1,ASSLAGKDTEAF
TRBD1,TRBV19,TRBJ1-5,ASSGTGGQQPQH
-,TRBV28,TRBJ2-7,ASKESSYEQY
-,TRBV28,TRBJ2-3,ASSQLRDTQY
-,TRBV19,TRBJ1-5,ASSTSRESPNQPQH
TRBD2,TRBV19,TRBJ2-3,ASSMGTSGGPDTQY
TRBD1,TRBV5-1,TRBJ2-5,ASSWGQGGRETQY
TRBD1,TRBV6-1,TRBJ1-5,ASSEILTGGRNQPQH
TRBD2,TRBV28,TRBJ2-7,ASSSPGLAGGAPYEQY
TRBD2,TRBV14,TRBJ2-3,ASSSLTSGRTDTQY
TRBD2,TRBV19,TRBJ2-1,ASSIDGGLAGNEQF
-,TRBV2,TRBJ2-7,ASSRSRGPSYEQY
-,TRBV6-1,TRBJ2-7,ASSEPYEQY
TRBD2,TRBV7-3,TRBJ2-3,ASSFSGRGDTQY
-,TRBV29-1,TRBJ1-2,SAGDTYYGYT
-,TRBV6-5,TRBJ2-2,ASSKVAPGELF
TRBD1,TRBV9,TRBJ2-2,ASSVDRLNTGELF
TRBD1,TRBV29-1,TRBJ1-2,SAWTGAGGGYT
-,TRBV7-9,TRBJ2-7,ASSLDRDNPYEQY
TRBD2,TRBV19,TRBJ2-5,ASSPKGLAGGPRETQY
TRBD1,TRBV5-4,TRBJ2-2,ASSPRTGGAEELF
-,TRBV6-1,TRBJ2-7,ASSERSYEQY
-,TRBV5-6,TRBJ2-3,ASSGTRLYSGDTQY
-,TRBV19,TRBJ2-5,ASSIKSGTTGETQY
-,TRBV13,TRBJ2-4,ASSLGAAGLKNIQY
TRBD1,TRBV29-1,TRBJ1-2,SVGGGQGAYGYT
-,TRBV28,TRBJ2-7,ASSGHGYEQY
TRBD2,TRBV2,TRBJ2-3,ASRRDYTDTQY
TRBD2,TRBV7-2,TRBJ2-1,ASSHLLAGTTDEQF
-,TRBV6-6,TRBJ2-2,ASSFPGDRELF
-,TRBV7-3,TRBJ2-1,ASSLESGRKAPNEQF
TRBD1,TRBV19,TRBJ2-7,ASSYGTGEYYEQY
TRBD1,TRBV2,TRBJ2-7,ASSEAVGQRRY
-,TRBV29-1,TRBJ2-7,SVPSDQGYEQY
TRBD2,TRBV5-1,TRBJ2-3,ASSLATSGTDTQY
-,TRBV6-4,TRBJ2-2,ASRPGLLTGELF
-,TRBV11-2,TRBJ2-5,ASSLELAGQTQETQY
TRBD1,TRBV5-6,TRBJ2-3,ASSLEWDRSTDTQY
-,TRBV21-1,TRBJ2-7,ASSKETSGNPPLRREQY
TRBD2,TRBV29-1,TRBJ2-3,RATSALSDTQY
TRBD2,TRBV7-3,TRBJ2-1,ASSEVLAGVNEQF
-,TRBV19,TRBJ1-5,ASSFAWGQRDQPQH
-,TRBV5-1,TRBJ2-2,ASSLGVAVNTGELF
-,TRBV29-1,TRBJ2-1,SGTAYNEQF
TRBD1,TRBV19,TRBJ2-7,ASSIEGGRSYSQY
-,TRBV5-1,TRBJ2-1,ASSFTEAQIYNEQF
TRBD2,TRBV9,TRBJ2-2,ASSVGGRSGVNTGELF